This TCR beta chain was sequenced in a study of CD8+CD57+ T cells in acquired aplastic anemia. The germline gives CDR1 MNHNY, CDR2 SVGAGI (reference sequence). V was shortened by 5 bases and J by 4 bases, with 20 bases between the two germline ends. The CDR3 is made up of 16 amino acids. Investigators profiled TCR beta VDJ and CDR3 from genomic DNA template. TCRdb re-analysed the reads in MiXCR, keeping a single row per CDR3 protein. This sample has about 240,000 distinct CDR3 sequences, with around 46% found just once. There are a few counts of this clonotype. Patients sequenced had flow cytometry evidence of CD8+CD57+ cell expansion. No patient had been given any therapy when blood was sampled.

Sequenced: sorted CD4+, CD8+, or CD8+CD57+ T cells (not recorded which) from PBMCs. The origin of this receptor is a human donor with aplastic anemia. The rearrangement joins TRBV6-6 to TRBJ1-2, with a weak D call TRBD1 (6 bases). CDR3 coding DNA: TGTGCCAGCAGTCCGCGGGCCGGGACACAGATCTATGGCTACACCTTC. Translation gives CASSPRAGTQIYGYTF.